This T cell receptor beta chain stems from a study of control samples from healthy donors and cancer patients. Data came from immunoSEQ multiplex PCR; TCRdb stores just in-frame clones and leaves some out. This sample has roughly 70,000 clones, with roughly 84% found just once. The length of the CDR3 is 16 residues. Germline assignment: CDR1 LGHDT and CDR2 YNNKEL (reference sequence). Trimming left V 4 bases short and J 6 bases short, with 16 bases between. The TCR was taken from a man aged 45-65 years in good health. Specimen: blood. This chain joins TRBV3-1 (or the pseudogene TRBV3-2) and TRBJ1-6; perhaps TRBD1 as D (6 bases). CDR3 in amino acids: CASSRSRTVPNSPLHF. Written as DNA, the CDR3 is TGTGCCAGCAGCCGTTCCCGGACAGTTCCTAATTCACCCCTCCACTTT.